The 3 T cell receptor beta chains in this list originate from one sample, sequenced in a study of T cells in Graves' hyperthyroidism and ophthalmopathy. RNA transcripts were the template for amplifying TCR beta CDR3 regions. Carried out on the TCR CDR3, a first-round RT-PCR used the HTBI primer set. Each CDR3 protein is one row after TCRdb ran MiXCR on the multiplex PCR reads. The top ten hold about 50% of the sample, which has 300,000 to 350,000 distinct CDR3 sequences, 20% to 25% seen once. The material sequenced was blood. The receptors originated from a woman in her forties or fifties with Graves' hyperthyroidism.

This clonotype was found many times. The chain combines TRBV30 with TRBJ2-7; 14 bases agree with TRBD2. The CDR3 contains 16 residues. Germline-derived CDR1 and CDR2 are GTSNPN and SVGIG (reference sequence). The junction had 10 bases not matched to a gene; V was cut back by 5 bases and J by 4 bases. CDR3 nucleotides: TGTGCCTGGCGACTGCGACTAGCGGGAGGGCCTTACGAGCAGTACTTC. Translated: CAWRLRLAGGPYEQYF.

This clonotype has at least ten counts. The gene calls are TRBV20-1 and TRBJ2-4, with TRBD1 identical over 7 bases. The V and J ends lost 6 bases and 5 bases, in that order; junction bases with no gene match: 7. Germline V lookup: CDR1 DFQATT, CDR2 SNEGSKA (reference sequence). The CDR3 is made up of 13 amino acids. The CDR3 DNA sequence: TGCAGTGCCGGGACCGGGACAGAAAACATTCAGTACTTC. This gives the protein CSAGTGTENIQYF.

The chain is built from TRBV5-8 and TRBJ1-1; TRBD1 might be the D (5 bases). Per germline, CDR1 SGHTS and CDR2 YDEGEE. V shed 5 bases and J shed 5 bases, with 10 bases lying between them. The CDR3 is 12 amino acids. The CDR3 sequence is CASSNRRTEAFF. CDR3 nucleotides: TGTGCCAGCAGTAACAGGAGGACTGAAGCTTTCTTT.